Presented here are 32 T cell receptor beta chains from one specimen sequenced in a study of breast tumors, draining lymph nodes, adjacent tissues. Axillary draining lymph nodes of breast cancer patients supplied the node samples. Via MiXCR, TCRdb re-called the multiplex PCR reads, giving one row per CDR3 protein. This table has fewer than 200,000 distinct CDR3 sequences, roughly a third appearing once. Source material: axillary lymph node tissue. The receptors originated from a female donor with breast cancer. Some clones in this sample may be carry-over from other donors' samples.

This clonotype was observed a handful of times. This could be a read error, since a much larger clone is one nucleotide away. The V call is TRBV4-1, the J call TRBJ2-7; D possibly corresponds to TRBD1 (5 bases). The CDR3 is made up of 15 amino acids. Germline V CDR1 and CDR2: MGHRA, YSYEKL. Here the CDR3 reads CAGSQGAGPAYEQYF. DNA of the CDR3: TGCGCCGGCAGCCAAGGGGCAGGGCCAGCCTACGAGCAGTACTTC.

This clonotype was counted many times. The rearrangement joins TRBV18 to TRBJ2-7; no firm D call. CDR3 size: 13 residues. The germline V gene encodes CDR1 KGHSH and CDR2 LQKENI. With 8 bases removed from V and 7 bases from J, the gap between germline ends came to 18 bases. CDR3 sequence reads: CASRKGVTREQYF. The CDR3 bases are TGTGCCAGCCGGAAAGGAGTAACTCGGGAGCAGTACTTC.

This clonotype showed up many times. The J gene is TRBJ1-2, the V gene TRBV5-1, with 7 bases matching TRBD1. CDR1 and CDR2 from the germline V gene are SGHRS and YFSETQ. With V trimmed by 4 bases and J by 4 bases, 10 bases remained unmatched. The CDR3 runs 15 residues. For the CDR3, the DNA is TGCGCCAGCAGCCTCAGACAGGGTTGGGGCTATGGCTACACCTTC. This translates into CASSLRQGWGYGYTF.

This clonotype was detected many times. The chain combines TRBV12-3 or TRBV12-4 with TRBJ2-7; 11 positions agree with TRBD2. V lost 4 bases to trimming and J lost 6 bases; unmatched junction nucleotides: 8. The CDR3 totals 15 residues. The CDR3, as DNA: TGTGCCAGCAGTTCGACTAGCGGGGCCGAGGGCGAGCAGTACTTC. Amino acid sequence: CASSSTSGAEGEQYF.

This clonotype has at least ten counts. The chain carries TRBV12-3 or TRBV12-4 and TRBJ2-1; 9 nucleotides match TRBD1. With V trimmed by 7 bases and J by 5 bases, 6 bases remained unmatched. This CDR3 comprises 14 residues. The CDR3 nucleotides read TGTGCCAGCACTCCGGGACAGGGAGACAATGAGCAGTTCTTC. Its protein product is CASTPGQGDNEQFF.

This clonotype was recorded a few times. V and J are TRBV6-5 and TRBJ2-5, with D perhaps matching TRBD2 (5 bases). Trimming removed 5 bases from V and 7 bases from J, with 14 bases in between. The CDR3 is 13 amino acids. Germline V gene data show CDR1 as MNHEY and CDR2 as SVGAGI. The CDR3 protein is CASSHDPGGTQYF. The CDR3 coding sequence is TGTGCCAGCAGTCACGATCCCGGAGGGACCCAGTACTTC.

There are many counts of this clonotype. V usage is TRBV7-8 and J usage is TRBJ2-1, with D uncertain. This CDR3 is built from 12 residues. With 1 base removed from V and 12 bases from J, the gap between germline ends came to 10 bases. Germline CDR1 reads SGHVS; CDR2 reads FQNEAQ. This chain's CDR3 is CASSLDQITQFF. In nucleotides, the CDR3 is TGTGCCAGCAGCTTAGACCAGATAACGCAGTTCTTC.

The rearrangement joins TRBV20-1 to TRBJ1-3; D gene unclear. This CDR3 is 14 amino acids long. V lost 5 bases and J 5 bases, leaving 16 bases between the germline ends. Looked up from germline, CDR1 is DFQATT and CDR2 is SNEGSKA (reference sequence). DNA of the CDR3: TGCAGTGCTTGCCTCGGGGAGATTAGAAACACCATATATTTT. It encodes CSACLGEIRNTIYF.

This clonotype has a count of ten or more. This chain uses TRBV5-1 with TRBJ1-2; D remains unclear. Germline-derived CDR1 and CDR2 are SGHRS and YFSETQ. There are 15 residues in the CDR3. V shed 1 base and J shed 8 bases, with 18 bases lying between them. The CDR3 DNA reads TGCGCCAGCAGCTTGTCTGTCGAGAGGTTGGGAGGCTACACCTTC. Translation gives CASSLSVERLGGYTF.

This clonotype has a count of ten or more. The DNA for the CDR3 is TGCGCCAGCAGCTTGGATGGGGGCACAGATACGCAGTATTTT. This gives the protein CASSLDGGTDTQYF. The rearrangement uses TRBV5-1 and TRBJ2-3; D remains unclear. Germline CDR1 and CDR2: SGHRS and YFSETQ. The CDR3 length is 14 residues. V lost 0 bases and J 1 base, leaving 6 bases between the germline ends.

This clonotype was seen many times. V and J are TRBV9 and TRBJ2-1; 9 bases fit TRBD2. Germline-derived CDR1 and CDR2 are SGDLS and YYNGEE. After removal of 0 bases from V and 4 bases from J, the junction contained 17 bases not matched to a gene. The CDR3 has 20 residues. In DNA form, the CDR3 reads TGTGCCAGCAGCGTAGGGCCGGCGGGAGGAGCGGGGGGCCTTTACAATGAGCAGTTCTTC. This codes for CASSVGPAGGAGGLYNEQFF. Full variable domain (remainder filled in from reference TRBV9 and TRBJ2-1): DSGVTQTPKHLITATGQRVTLRCSPRSGDLSVYWYQQSLDQGLQFLIQYYNGEERAKGNILERFSAQQFPDLHSELNLSSLELGDSALYFCASSVGPAGGAGGLYNEQFFGPGTRLTVL.

This clonotype appeared many times. The genes are TRBV2 and TRBJ1-5; a possible D gene is TRBD1 (6 bases). The CDR3 is made up of 14 amino acids. CDR1 and CDR2 (germline): SNHLY, FYNNEI. The germline V and J ends were trimmed by 5 bases and 10 bases, with 18 bases remaining between them. The CDR3 nucleotides read TGTGCCAGCAGTTACCGGGACACTGCAGATCCCCAGCATTTT. It specifies CASSYRDTADPQHF.

This clonotype showed up many times. The CDR3, as DNA: TGTGCCAGTACCCGAGGGGAGGGGACAGGATATGGCTACACCTTC. This encodes CASTRGEGTGYGYTF. The chain employs TRBV19 and TRBJ1-2, with TRBD1 matching 8 bases. The CDR3 extends over 15 amino acids. J lost 5 bases, V lost 7 bases, and 12 bases had no gene match. In germline, CDR1 is LNHDA, CDR2 SQIVND (reference sequence).

This clonotype came up many times. The gene calls are TRBV19 and TRBJ2-5; D may correspond to TRBD1 or TRBD2 (6 bases each). Trimming pared 3 bases from V and 3 bases from J, leaving 17 bases between. The CDR3 is 16 residues long. Germline CDR1 LNHDA, CDR2 SQIVND (reference sequence). The CDR3 DNA sequence: TGTGCCAGTAGTATTTATGAGGGGGGCGTCAAAGAGACCCAGTACTTC. This encodes CASSIYEGGVKETQYF.

Comment on this clonotype: A read error may explain this, as a much larger clone is one base away. The chain couples TRBV20-1 to TRBJ2-7, with 9 bases identical to TRBD2. V trimming: 3 bases; J trimming: 6 bases; junction bases outside the gene matches: 9. The germline V gene has CDR1 DFQATT and CDR2 SNEGSKA (reference sequence). The CDR3 totals 14 residues. The CDR3 DNA is TGCAGTGCTAGGCCAGCGGGAGGTACCTCCGAGCAGTACTTC. This translates into CSARPAGGTSEQYF.

At least ten counts were recorded for this clonotype. This rearrangement joins TRBV5-6 to TRBJ2-1; D remains unclear. The V end was cut by 0 bases, the J end by 6 bases, with 13 bases between. The germline CDR1 and CDR2 sequences are SGHDT and YYEEEE. The CDR3 length is 15 residues. CDR3 protein: CASSLALSAFNEQFF. As DNA, the CDR3 is TGTGCCAGCAGCTTGGCCTTATCTGCCTTCAATGAGCAGTTCTTC.

This clonotype was detected many times. V is TRBV12-3 or TRBV12-4 and J is TRBJ1-2; 8 bases agree with TRBD1. This CDR3 contains 14 residues. V trimming: 6 bases; J trimming: 8 bases; junction bases outside the gene matches: 11. The CDR3 reads CASSPNYRDRGYTF. The CDR3, as DNA: TGTGCCAGCAGCCCAAATTACAGGGACAGGGGCTACACCTTC.

This clonotype is a singleton in its sample. This sequence joins TRBV9 and TRBJ1-4; weak D call: TRBD1 (5 bases). V lost 3 bases and J lost 6, with 27 bases in between. The length of the CDR3 is 19 residues. Germline-derived CDR1 and CDR2 are SGDLS and YYNGEE. CDR3 bases: TGTGCCAGCAGCGAAGGGACTAGCATGATCAGCACCGGGGATGAAAAACTGTTTTTT. It codes for CASSEGTSMISTGDEKLFF.

This clonotype has ten or more counts. The gene calls are TRBV6-2 or TRBV6-3 and TRBJ1-6; 10 bases map to TRBD1. This CDR3 spans 14 amino acids. Germline V gene data show CDR1 as MNHEY and CDR2 as SVGEGT. The J segment lost 9 bases and the V segment lost 5 bases, leaving 4 bases of the junction unmatched. CDR3 loop: CASSTGTGVSPLHF. In DNA, the CDR3 is TGTGCCAGCAGTACCGGGACAGGGGTTTCACCCCTCCACTTT.

On this clonotype: A clone one base away is much larger, so this may be a read error. The gene calls are TRBV12-3 or TRBV12-4 and TRBJ2-6, with 8 bases fitting TRBD1. The CDR3 consists of 16 residues. V was pared by 3 bases and J by 1 base, with 2 bases of the junction left unmatched. The CDR3, as DNA: TGTGCCAGCAGTTTCCAGGGGGCGTCTGGGGCCAACGTCCTGACTTTC. Protein: CASSFQGASGANVLTF.

This clonotype came up many times. The chain recombines TRBV11-3 with TRBJ2-1, with unresolved D. The V end was cut by 4 bases, the J end by 9 bases, with 19 bases between. The germline V gene encodes CDR1 SGHNT and CDR2 YENEEA. CDR3 size: 15 residues. Written as DNA, the CDR3 is TGTGCCAGCAGCTCCCGGGTGCCATTGATCAGTGAGCAGTTCTTC. Residues: CASSSRVPLISEQFF.

Turning to this clonotype: At one end, the junction sequence differs from germline, possibly due to a read error. The chain employs TRBV20-1 and TRBJ1-3; weak D call: TRBD1 (5 bases). This CDR3 is built from 12 residues. From germline, CDR1 is DFQATT and CDR2 SNEGSKA (reference sequence). The CDR3, as DNA: TGCAGTGCTATAGGGGAAGGGAACACCACATATTTT. Protein: CSAIGEGNTTYF.

This clonotype was seen a few times. A much larger clone lies a single base off, so this may be a read error. The chain joins TRBV7-3 to TRBJ2-3; D not resolved. V was shortened by 1 base and J by 4 bases, with 15 bases between the two germline ends. Germline V gives CDR1 SGHTA, CDR2 FQGTGA. The CDR3 extends over 16 amino acids. Here the CDR3 reads CASSLNVYLGADTQYF. The CDR3 DNA reads TGTGCCAGCAGCTTAAACGTTTATCTTGGCGCAGATACGCAGTATTTT.

Details on this clonotype: One end of the junction fails to match germline, which may point to a read error. This CDR3 reads CAGSSQEGAGGYTF. The CDR3 region has the DNA TGTGCCGGCAGCTCCCAAGAAGGGGCCGGGGGCTACACCTTC. The V call is TRBV11-1, the J call TRBJ1-2; D may be TRBD1 (5 bases). Germline values: CDR1 SGHAT, CDR2 FQDESV (reference sequence). This CDR3 region has 14 residues.

This clonotype was recorded at least ten times. The V and J genes are TRBV12-3 or TRBV12-4 and TRBJ2-2; D not resolved. The V end was cut by 5 bases, the J end by 1 base, with 14 bases between. The CDR3 totals 16 residues. Here the CDR3 reads CASSPIIGQNTGELFF. Here the CDR3 DNA reads TGTGCCAGCAGTCCAATCATAGGGCAGAACACCGGGGAGCTGTTTTTT.

The J gene is TRBJ2-5, the V gene TRBV5-6, with 7 nucleotides matching TRBD1. Unmatched junction bases numbered 9, after V lost 3 bases and J lost 1 base. Germline values: CDR1 SGHDT, CDR2 YYEEEE. The CDR3 covers 16 residues. The CDR3 sequence is CASSSSGTDIQETQYF. Here the CDR3 DNA reads TGTGCCAGCAGCTCCTCCGGGACAGACATCCAAGAGACCCAGTACTTC.

This clonotype occurred many times. V gene TRBV5-1 combines with J gene TRBJ1-1; 10 bases are shared with TRBD1. CDR3 length equals 16 residues. V trimming: 0 bases; J trimming: 3 bases; junction bases outside the gene matches: 5. Germline values: CDR1 SGHRS, CDR2 YFSETQ. The DNA of the CDR3 is TGCGCCAGCAGCTTGGGACACGGGACAGGGGACACTGAAGCTTTCTTT. Protein product: CASSLGHGTGDTEAFF.

At least ten counts were recorded for this clonotype. The J gene is TRBJ1-3, the V gene TRBV4-2, with TRBD1 matching 8 bases. This CDR3 contains 16 residues. The junction had 13 bases not matched to a gene; V was cut back by 6 bases and J by 6 bases. Per the germline V gene, CDR1 is LGHNA and CDR2 is YNFKEQ. The CDR3 protein is CASSPFSSGGANTIYF. The CDR3 DNA sequence: TGTGCCAGCAGTCCTTTTTCGTCAGGGGGCGCAAACACCATATATTTT.

This clonotype was seen at least ten times. This chain connects TRBV6-6 to TRBJ2-5; TRBD2 is a possible D gene (6 bases). The CDR3 loop spans 14 amino acids. V lost 2 bases to trimming and J lost 5 bases, with 12 bases between them. Germline-derived CDR1 and CDR2 are MNHNY and SVGAGI (reference sequence). The CDR3 loop is CASSYPGGSETQYF. DNA for the CDR3: TGTGCCAGCAGTTACCCTGGGGGGTCGGAGACCCAGTACTTC.

For this clonotype: A read error is likely, as this CDR3 ends without the conserved phenylalanine or tryptophan. The chain combines TRBV6-6 with TRBJ2-2; D call uncertain. V was pared by 5 bases and J by 1 base, with 14 bases between. The germline CDR1 and CDR2 sequences are MNHNY and SVGAGI (reference sequence). The CDR3 covers 16 residues. DNA for the CDR3: TGTGCCAGCAGTCTATTTGACTCACAGAACACCGGGGAGCTGTTTCTT. Translated, it gives CASSLFDSQNTGELFL.

This clonotype has at least ten counts. The J gene is TRBJ2-1, the V gene TRBV7-8; the match to TRBD2 covers 8 bases. With 4 bases clipped from V and 3 bases from J, the junction kept 8 bases outside the gene matches. Germline assignment: CDR1 SGHVS and CDR2 FQNEAQ. This CDR3 is 16 amino acids long. The CDR3 DNA is TGTGCCAGCAGCTCCCGCGGGAGGCTCCTCTACAATGAGCAGTTCTTC. Its translation is CASSSRGRLLYNEQFF.

This chain links TRBV11-2 with TRBJ2-4; 12 bases are shared with TRBD1. This CDR3 region has 17 residues. J was trimmed by 7 bases and V by 5 bases; bases with no gene match: 12. The V gene's germline CDR1 is SGHAT and CDR2 FQNNGV. The CDR3 loop reads CASSVTGTGGAGNIQYF. CDR3 DNA: TGTGCCAGCAGCGTAACCGGGACAGGGGGCGCAGGGAACATTCAGTACTTC.